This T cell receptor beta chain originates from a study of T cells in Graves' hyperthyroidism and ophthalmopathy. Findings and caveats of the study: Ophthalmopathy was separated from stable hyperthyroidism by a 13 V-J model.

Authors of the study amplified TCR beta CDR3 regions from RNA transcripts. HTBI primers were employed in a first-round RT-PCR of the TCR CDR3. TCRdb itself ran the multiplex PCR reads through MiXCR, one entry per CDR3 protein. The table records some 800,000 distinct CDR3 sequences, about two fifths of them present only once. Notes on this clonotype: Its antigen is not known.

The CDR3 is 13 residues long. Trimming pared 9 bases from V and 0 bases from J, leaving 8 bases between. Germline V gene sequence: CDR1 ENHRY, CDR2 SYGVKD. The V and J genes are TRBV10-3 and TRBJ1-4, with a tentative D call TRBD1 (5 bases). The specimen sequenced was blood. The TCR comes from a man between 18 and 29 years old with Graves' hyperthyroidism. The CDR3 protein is CAIATATNEKLFF. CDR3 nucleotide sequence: TGTGCCATAGCGACAGCAACTAATGAAAAACTGTTTTTT.